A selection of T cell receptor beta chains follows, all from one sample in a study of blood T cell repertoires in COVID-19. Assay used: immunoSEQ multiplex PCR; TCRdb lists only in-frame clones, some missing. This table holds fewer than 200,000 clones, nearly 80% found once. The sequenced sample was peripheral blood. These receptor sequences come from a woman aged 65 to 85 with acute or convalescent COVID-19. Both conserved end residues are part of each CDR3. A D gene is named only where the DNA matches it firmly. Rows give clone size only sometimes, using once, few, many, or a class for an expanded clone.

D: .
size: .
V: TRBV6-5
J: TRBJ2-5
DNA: TGTGCCAGCAGGGCGGACAGTAAGGGTCGGACCCAGTACTTC
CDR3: CASRADSKGRTQYF

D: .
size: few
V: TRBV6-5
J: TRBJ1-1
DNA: TGTGCCAGCAGTTCCCCTGTGCAGGGCCCTCAGGCTTTCTTT
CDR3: CASSSPVQGPQAFF

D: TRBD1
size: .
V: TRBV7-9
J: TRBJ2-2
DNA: TGTGCCAGCAGCCGGGACAGGCAGGGCGGGGAGCTGTTTTTT
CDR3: CASSRDRQGGELFF

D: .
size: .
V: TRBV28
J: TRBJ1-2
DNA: TGTGCCAGCAGTTTGGGACTGAAAGGGGGCTACACCTTC
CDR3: CASSLGLKGGYTF

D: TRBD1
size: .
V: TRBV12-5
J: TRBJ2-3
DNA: TGTGCTAGTGTCACAGGGGACGCGACTAGCACAGATACGCAGTATTTT
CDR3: CASVTGDATSTDTQYF

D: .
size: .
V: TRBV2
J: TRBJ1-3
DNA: TGTGCCAGCAGTGAAGCGAGGGGGTCAGGAAACACCATATATTTT
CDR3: CASSEARGSGNTIYF

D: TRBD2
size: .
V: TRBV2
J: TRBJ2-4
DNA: TGTGCCAGCAGTGTAAGCGGGACTCTAGCCAAAAACATTCAGTACTTC
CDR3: CASSVSGTLAKNIQYF

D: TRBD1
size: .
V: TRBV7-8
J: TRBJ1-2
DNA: TGTGCCAGCAGCTTCGGGACAGATGGGCCCCACTATGGCTACACCTTC
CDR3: CASSFGTDGPHYGYTF

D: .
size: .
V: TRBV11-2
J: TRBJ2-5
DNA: TGTGCCAGCAGCCAACTAGTCTCCGATCGCTGGAAGACCCAGTACTTC
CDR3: CASSQLVSDRWKTQYF

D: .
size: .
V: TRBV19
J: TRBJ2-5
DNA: TGTGCCAGTAGTATTAACAGCCGTGGTAGCCAAGAGACCCAGTACTTC
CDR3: CASSINSRGSQETQYF